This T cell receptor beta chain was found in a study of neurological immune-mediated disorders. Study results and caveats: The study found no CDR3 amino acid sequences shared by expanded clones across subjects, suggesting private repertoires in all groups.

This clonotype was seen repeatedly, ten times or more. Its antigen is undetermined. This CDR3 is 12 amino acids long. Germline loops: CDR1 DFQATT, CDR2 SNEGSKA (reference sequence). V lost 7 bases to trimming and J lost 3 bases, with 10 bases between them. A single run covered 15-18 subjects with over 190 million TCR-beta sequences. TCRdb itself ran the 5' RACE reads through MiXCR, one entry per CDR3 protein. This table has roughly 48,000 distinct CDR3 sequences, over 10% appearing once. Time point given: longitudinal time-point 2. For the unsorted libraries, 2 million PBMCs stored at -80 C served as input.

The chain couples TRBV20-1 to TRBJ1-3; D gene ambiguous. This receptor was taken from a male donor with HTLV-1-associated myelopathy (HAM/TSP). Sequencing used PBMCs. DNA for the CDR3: TGCAGTGTTGAGGGTTATGGAAACACCATATATTTT. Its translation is CSVEGYGNTIYF.